This TCR beta chain appears in the sequencing data of a study of T cells after yellow fever vaccination. Study-wide results and caveats: Bulk-population clonotypes that are abundant could appear as contaminants in FACS-sorted repertoires. Some clonotypes, a small share, were shared between CD4 and CD8 compartments. Most primary-vaccination clones reappeared after the booster (about 97% CD4, approximately 88% CD8).

A word on this clonotype: The antigen is undetermined.

Template switching with 5'RACE generated the TCR cDNA and added a universal primer site and UMIs. TCRdb processed the 5' RACE reads anew with MiXCR; each CDR3 protein has one entry. The sample yields over 300,000 distinct CDR3 sequences, approximately 3.9% seen once. This CDR3 contains 15 residues. Germline V gene data show CDR1 as SGHRS and CDR2 as YFSETQ. J was trimmed by 5 bases and V by 2 bases; bases with no gene match: 6. J is TRBJ2-7 and V is TRBV5-1; 11 nucleotides align to TRBD2. The sample was PBMCs, taken on the day of the yellow fever booster vaccination. The receptor was isolated from a man aged 18 to 29 who received the YFV17D yellow fever vaccine. CDR3 sequence: CASSLTSGGGNEQYF. In DNA form, the CDR3 reads TGCGCCAGCAGCTTAACTAGCGGGGGAGGTAACGAGCAGTACTTC.